These 30 T cell receptor beta chains share one sample of origin, sequenced in a study of shared clonotypes between healthy human individuals. Here immunoSEQ multiplex PCR was the method, and the copy in TCRdb shows in-frame clones only, minus some. The profile covers around 550,000 clones, with 90% to 96% appearing a single time and about 0.057% taken by the ten largest. The sequencing sample was made of naive CD4+ T cells sorted from blood. Specified subset: CD45RA+ positively selected. The source of these receptors is a woman aged 30 to 39 in good health.

The V call is TRBV19, the J call TRBJ2-7, with D maybe TRBD1 (6 bases). V shed 6 bases and J shed 2 bases, with 20 bases lying between them. This CDR3 comprises 16 residues. Germline-derived CDR1 and CDR2 are LNHDA and SQIVND (reference sequence). CDR3 nucleotide sequence: TGTGCCAGTAGCAAGTCCGCAGGGGCTACCACCTACGAGCAGTACTTC. Amino acids: CASSKSAGATTYEQYF.

This clone was seen just once. The chain uses TRBV19 and TRBJ1-1; 7 nucleotides match TRBD1. J lost 8 bases, V lost 5 bases, and 2 bases had no gene match. This CDR3 region has 11 residues. Germline V lookup: CDR1 LNHDA, CDR2 SQIVND (reference sequence). The CDR3 region has the DNA TGTGCCAGTAGTGTACAGGGGGAAGCTTTCTTT. It translates to CASSVQGEAFF.

The chain couples TRBV11-2 to TRBJ1-2; D call uncertain. Trimming removed 0 bases from V and 8 bases from J, with 16 bases in between. The CDR3 spans 15 residues. Germline assignment: CDR1 SGHAT and CDR2 FQNNGV. The CDR3 nucleotides are TGTGCCAGCAGCTTAGATTTCGCGGGGTTCGGGGGCTACACCTTC. Its protein is CASSLDFAGFGGYTF. The full variable domain, in which reference TRBV11-2 and TRBJ1-2 provide the parts outside the CDR3, is EAGVAQSPRYKIIEKRQSVAFWCNPISGHATLYWYQQILGQGPKLLIQFQNNGVVDDSQLPKDRFSAERLKGVDSTLKIQPAKLEDSAVYLCASSLDFAGFGGYTFGSGTRLTVV.

The V gene is TRBV4-1, the J gene TRBJ1-4; D is unresolved. The CDR3 is 19 amino acids. Trimming removed 1 base at V and 5 bases at J, with 23 bases between. The germline CDR1 and CDR2 sequences are MGHRA and YSYEKL. The CDR3 region has the DNA TGCGCCAGCAGCCAAGCCCAAAGTTGGATTCCGGCCCCGAATGAAAAACTGTTTTTT. Protein product: CASSQAQSWIPAPNEKLFF.

CDR3: CASSHSGEDGYTF. The CDR3 DNA reads TGTGCCAGCAGCCATTCCGGGGAAGACGGCTACACCTTC. V is TRBV11-1 and J is TRBJ1-2; D remains ambiguous. The germline V and J ends were trimmed by 5 bases and 8 bases, with 15 bases remaining between them. The CDR3 is 13 residues long. The germline gives CDR1 SGHAT, CDR2 FQDESV (reference sequence).

The chain has TRBV2 and TRBJ2-2, with TRBD2 matching over 7 bases. V shed 2 bases and J 0 bases; nucleotides not matched to a gene: 3. Looked up from germline, CDR1 is SNHLY and CDR2 is FYNNEI. This CDR3 is 16 amino acids long. The CDR3 spells CASSELAVANTGELFF. The CDR3 DNA reads TGTGCCAGCAGTGAACTAGCGGTCGCGAACACCGGGGAGCTGTTTTTT.

This chain connects TRBV9 to TRBJ1-1; D is unresolved. Trimming removed 0 bases from V and 8 bases from J, with 11 bases in between. Germline V gene data show CDR1 as SGDLS and CDR2 as YYNGEE. This CDR3 spans 13 amino acids. Written as DNA, the CDR3 is TGTGCCAGCAGCGTAGAAGTGGGATCCGAAGCTTTCTTT. This sequence encodes CASSVEVGSEAFF.

This sequence joins TRBV28 and TRBJ2-2; D is possibly TRBD2 (7 bases). Germline V gives CDR1 MDHEN, CDR2 SYDVKM. CDR3 length equals 14 residues. V was cut by 5 bases and J by 10 bases, with 17 bases left in between. CDR3 amino acids: CASSPGLGGAELFF. The CDR3 DNA reads TGTGCCAGCAGTCCCGGACTAGGGGGTGCGGAGCTGTTTTTT.

In this sample, this clone turned up once. This chain connects TRBV30 to TRBJ1-1; D is perhaps TRBD1 (5 bases). V lost 7 bases and J lost 1, with 13 bases in between. This CDR3 is 13 amino acids long. Germline V gene data show CDR1 as GTSNPN and CDR2 as SVGIG (reference sequence). The CDR3 sequence: CASWQGPNTEAFF. CDR3 DNA: TGTGCCTCCTGGCAGGGACCGAACACTGAAGCTTTCTTT.

The sample holds one count of this clone. The chain combines TRBV7-3 with TRBJ2-1; D unresolved. The CDR3 is 17 residues long. V gave up 2 bases and J gave up 1 base, with 15 bases separating them. The germline V gene has CDR1 SGHTA and CDR2 FQGTGA. The DNA of the CDR3 is TGTGCCAGCAGCTTACAGGCTGGGTCCCGGTCCTACAATGAGCAGTTCTTC. Translation: CASSLQAGSRSYNEQFF.

The chain employs TRBV6-1 and TRBJ2-4; no clear D. Trimming pared 1 base from V and 3 bases from J, leaving 7 bases between. Germline V lookup: CDR1 MNHNS, CDR2 SASEGT. The CDR3 runs to 14 residues. The DNA of the CDR3 is TGTGCCAGCAGTGAAGGGGCTTACAAAAACATTCAGTACTTC. Translating gives CASSEGAYKNIQYF.

The rearrangement links TRBV9 to TRBJ1-3; D ambiguous. Germline lookup yields CDR1 SGDLS and CDR2 YYNGEE. V was cut by 4 bases and J by 0 bases, with 8 bases left in between. There are 14 residues in the CDR3. The CDR3, as DNA: TGTGCCAGCAGCCCGGAGAGCTCTGGAAACACCATATATTTT. It codes for CASSPESSGNTIYF.

The gene calls are TRBV2 and TRBJ1-3; no clear D. The ends were cut back, 6 bases at V and 0 bases at J, with 6 bases in the middle. There are 13 residues in the CDR3. CDR1 is SNHLY, CDR2 FYNNEI, per germline. This CDR3 reads CASRFPSGNTIYF. The CDR3 DNA reads TGTGCCAGCAGGTTCCCCTCTGGAAACACCATATATTTT.

This chain connects TRBV9 to TRBJ2-3; D is perhaps TRBD2 (7 bases). The CDR3 extends over 16 amino acids. Germline lookup yields CDR1 SGDLS and CDR2 YYNGEE. Trimming cost V 3 bases and J 0 bases, with 14 bases left between them. In DNA form, the CDR3 reads TGTGCCAGCAGCGCGAGGGGGGGAGAGAGCACAGATACGCAGTATTTT. Its protein product is CASSARGGESTDTQYF.

The chain carries TRBV18 and TRBJ2-1, with TRBD2 identical over 12 bases. The CDR3 sequence is 15 residues long. CDR1 and CDR2 (germline): KGHSH, LQKENI. Trimming cost V 4 bases and J 7 bases; bases outside gene matches: 5. CDR3 bases: TGTGCCAGCTCACTGACTAGCGGGAGTCGGAATGAGCAGTTCTTC. It translates to CASSLTSGSRNEQFF.

V gene TRBV5-1 combines with J gene TRBJ1-6, with D maybe TRBD1 (5 bases). Trimming took 4 bases from V and 0 from J, leaving 11 bases between them. The CDR3 sequence is 16 residues long. From germline, CDR1 is SGHRS and CDR2 YFSETQ. The CDR3 nucleotides read TGCGCCAGCAGCGGGGACTCGAGCTCCTATAATTCACCCCTCCACTTT. Translated: CASSGDSSSYNSPLHF.

J is TRBJ2-5 and V is TRBV29-1; TRBD1 agrees at 7 bases. The DNA end favors TRBJ2-7, so the J call may be wrong. Germline values: CDR1 SQVTM, CDR2 ANQGSEA. The CDR3 runs to 15 residues. CDR3 sequence (DNA): TGCAGCGTTGGGGTGATTGGACAGGTAATCCACGAGCAGTACTTC. Translation gives CSVGVIGQVIHEQYF.

V and J are TRBV6-5 and TRBJ2-1; 8 bases line up with TRBD1. The CDR3 consists of 14 residues. Germline CDR1 and CDR2: MNHEY and SVGAGI. After removal of 10 bases from V and 5 bases from J, the junction contained 10 bases not matched to a gene. CDR3 amino acids: CATSTGTGDNEQFF. The CDR3 region has the DNA TGTGCCACCTCAACCGGGACAGGAGACAATGAGCAGTTCTTC.

The gene calls are TRBV5-6 and TRBJ1-5; D unresolved. Germline assignment: CDR1 SGHDT and CDR2 YYEEEE. V dropped 2 bases and J dropped 3 bases, with 9 bases sitting between them. There are 14 residues in the CDR3. The CDR3 nucleotides are TGTGCCAGCAGCTTCCGGGCGAACAATCAGCCCCAGCATTTT. Protein sequence: CASSFRANNQPQHF. Supplemented by reference TRBV5-6 and TRBJ1-5, the full variable domain reads DAGVTQSPTHLIKTRGQQVTLRCSPKSGHDTVSWYQQALGQGPQFIFQYYEEEERQRGNFPDRFSGHQFPNYSSELNVNALLLGDSALYLCASSFRANNQPQHFGDGTRLSIL.

The chain uses TRBV7-8 and TRBJ2-5, with a possible D match to TRBD2 (6 bases). Germline loops: CDR1 SGHVS, CDR2 FQNEAQ. The CDR3 is 14 amino acids. Trimming removed 5 bases from V and 1 base from J, with 11 bases in between. In DNA form, the CDR3 reads TGTGCCAGCAGCCCCCGGGGGTTCCAAGAGACCCAGTACTTC. Protein product: CASSPRGFQETQYF.

The chain recombines TRBV2 with TRBJ1-1; perhaps TRBD1 as D (5 bases). This CDR3 is 14 amino acids long. Germline assignment: CDR1 SNHLY and CDR2 FYNNEI. V lost 8 bases and J lost 5, with 18 bases in between. The chain's CDR3 is CASERDGKETEAFF. CDR3 DNA: TGTGCCAGCGAACGGGACGGAAAGGAGACTGAAGCTTTCTTT.

This chain uses TRBV28 with TRBJ1-5; D is perhaps TRBD1 (5 bases). This CDR3 comprises 16 residues. V was trimmed by 6 bases and J by 0 bases, leaving 15 bases between them. Germline values: CDR1 MDHEN, CDR2 SYDVKM. The CDR3 spells CASRSPGTASNQPQHF. CDR3 nucleotides: TGTGCCAGCAGATCTCCAGGGACCGCTAGCAATCAGCCCCAGCATTTT.

This chain uses TRBV5-1 with TRBJ2-1; D is uncertain. Trimming took off 8 bases at V and 9 bases at J, with 12 bases between the two ends. CDR3 length: 11 residues. The germline V gene encodes CDR1 SGHRS and CDR2 YFSETQ. The CDR3 spells CASQTSGEQFF. The DNA for the CDR3 is TGCGCCAGTCAGACTTCTGGTGAGCAGTTCTTC. Using reference TRBV5-1 and TRBJ2-1 for the parts outside the CDR3, the full variable domain is KAGVTQTPRYLIKTRGQQVTLSCSPISGHRSVSWYQQTPGQGLQFLFEYFSETQRNKGNFPGRFSGRQFSNSRSEMNVSTLELGDSALYLCASQTSGEQFFGPGTRLTVL.

V and J are TRBV5-1 and TRBJ2-1, with D possibly matching TRBD1 (6 bases). The CDR3 runs 15 residues. The germline V gene encodes CDR1 SGHRS and CDR2 YFSETQ. Between the trimmed V and J ends, which lost 1 base and 4 bases, there was a span of 12 bases. Here the CDR3 reads CASSLYQGNYNEQFF. DNA of the CDR3: TGCGCCAGCAGCTTGTATCAGGGGAATTACAATGAGCAGTTCTTC.

The V and J genes are TRBV19 and TRBJ2-1; possibly TRBD2 for D (5 bases). Germline loops: CDR1 LNHDA, CDR2 SQIVND (reference sequence). V was pared by 3 bases and J by 2 bases, with 20 bases between. The CDR3 has 18 amino acids. The CDR3 here is CASSITPTSWETYNEQFF. CDR3 DNA: TGTGCCAGTAGTATCACCCCTACCTCGTGGGAGACCTACAATGAGCAGTTCTTC.

CDR3 in DNA: TGTGCCAGCAGCTGGACCGGTCGCTCTGGAAACACCATATATTTT. Translated, it gives CASSWTGRSGNTIYF. The chain couples TRBV5-8 to TRBJ1-3; D unresolved. Trimming left V 3 bases short and J 0 bases short, with 10 bases between. Germline-derived CDR1 and CDR2 are SGHTS and YDEGEE. The CDR3 covers 15 residues.

This clone was counted only a few times. This sample also contains other DNA sequences that code for the same CDR3. The chain combines TRBV7-9 with TRBJ2-7; D not certain. From germline, CDR1 is SEHNR and CDR2 FQNEAQ (reference sequence). The CDR3 is 12 residues long. Trimming took off 1 base at V and 4 bases at J, with 5 bases between the two ends. The CDR3 DNA reads TGTGCCAGCAGCTTAGTCGGGTACGAGCAGTACTTC. This gives the protein CASSLVGYEQYF.

This chain uses TRBV5-1 with TRBJ2-2, with 15 bases lining up with TRBD2. The V gene's germline CDR1 is SGHRS and CDR2 YFSETQ. Losses at the gene ends were 5 bases for V and 6 bases for J; bases not matched to a gene: 8. This CDR3 is built from 17 residues. The CDR3 DNA reads TGCGCCAGCAGAGGGACTAGCGGGAGGCTGCAGTCCGGGGAGCTGTTTTTT. This encodes CASRGTSGRLQSGELFF.

Concerning this clone itself: The sample carries other DNA sequences with the same CDR3. This CDR3 is CSVAGRLNTEAFF. CDR3 nucleotides: TGCAGCGTCGCGGGACGGCTGAACACTGAAGCTTTCTTT. The gene calls are TRBV29-1 and TRBJ1-1, with D maybe TRBD1 (5 bases). The V gene's germline CDR1 is SQVTM and CDR2 ANQGSEA. V was cut by 6 bases and J by 0 bases, with 11 bases left in between. The CDR3 is 13 amino acids.

The chain has TRBV14 and TRBJ2-1; 9 bases agree with TRBD2. V shed 4 bases and J 0 bases; nucleotides not matched to a gene: 10. The germline gives CDR1 SGHDN, CDR2 FVKESK. The CDR3 runs 18 residues. The CDR3 DNA follows: TGTGCCAGCAGCCCAAGAGGCCCTAGCGGGGACTCCTACAATGAGCAGTTCTTC. It is translated as CASSPRGPSGDSYNEQFF.